These T cell receptor beta chains were read from a single sample in a study of blood T cell repertoires in COVID-19. Here immunoSEQ multiplex PCR was the method, and the copy in TCRdb shows in-frame clones only, minus some. The sample holds about 150,000 clones, approximately 90% seen once. Sequenced input: PBMCs or T cells enriched from blood (not recorded which). The receptors here all came from a woman aged 40 to 55 who had been exposed to COVID-19. Both conserved end residues are part of each CDR3. The D gene is left open where the match is weak. The size field is filled for only some rows; it gives once, few, many or a size class.

>10|TRBV20-1|TRBJ1-2|NA|NA
CSHTDYGYTF
TGCAGTCACACAGACTATGGCTACACCTTC
>13|TRBV27|TRBJ1-2|NA|NA
CASSHSKGDGYTF
TGTGCCAGCAGCCACTCCAAGGGGGATGGCTACACCTTC
>16|TRBV11-1|TRBJ2-3|NA|TRBD2
CASSSLTSGYTDTQYF
TGTGCCAGCAGCTCATTGACTAGCGGATACACAGATACGCAGTATTTT
>16|TRBV28|TRBJ2-1|NA|NA
CASSLSLAPPQREQFF
TGTGCCAGCAGTTTATCCCTAGCGCCCCCCCAGCGCGAGCAGTTCTTC
>11|TRBV29-1|TRBJ1-1|NA|TRBD1
CSVRQGGEAFF
TGCAGCGTTAGACAGGGAGGAGAAGCTTTCTTT
>14|TRBV5-1|TRBJ2-1|once|NA
CASSASRAYNEQFF
TGCGCCAGCAGTGCGAGCAGGGCTTACAATGAGCAGTTCTTC
>15|TRBV10-3|TRBJ2-1|NA|TRBD2
CAISESSGGRNEQFF
TGTGCCATCAGTGAGTCTAGCGGGGGGCGGAATGAGCAGTTCTTC
>15|TRBV19|TRBJ1-6|NA|NA
CASSMGSSYNSPLHF
TGTGCCAGTAGTATGGGGAGCTCCTATAATTCACCCCTCCACTTT
>15|TRBV7-2|TRBJ2-5|NA|NA
CASSLTVGSWETQYF
TGTGCCAGCAGCTTAACCGTCGGGAGTTGGGAGACCCAGTACTTC
>14|TRBV14|TRBJ1-2|NA|TRBD1
CASSQDRGPWGYTF
TGTGCCAGCAGCCAGGACAGGGGGCCATGGGGCTACACCTTC
>16|TRBV6-4|TRBJ2-1|NA|TRBD2
CASSDAGGGSYNEQFF
TGTGCCAGCAGTGACGCGGGAGGGGGGTCCTACAATGAGCAGTTCTTC
>11|TRBV7-9|TRBJ2-7|NA|TRBD1
CASETGREQYF
TGTGCCAGTGAGACAGGGCGAGAGCAGTACTTC
>14|TRBV27|TRBJ1-2|NA|TRBD1
CASSLTGANYGYTF
TGTGCCAGCAGTTTAACAGGGGCCAACTATGGCTACACCTTC
>13|TRBV18|TRBJ2-1|NA|TRBD2
CASSGRAEYEQFF
TGTGCCAGTAGCGGGAGGGCCGAATATGAGCAGTTCTTC
>20|TRBV28|TRBJ2-2|NA|TRBD1
CASSSTGTGGFLGHTGELFF
TGTGCCAGCAGCTCCACCGGGACAGGGGGGTTCCTCGGGCACACCGGGGAGCTGTTTTTT
>14|TRBV2|TRBJ1-3|NA|NA
CASSTGISGNTIYF
TGTGCCAGCAGTACAGGGATCTCTGGAAACACCATATATTTT
>14|TRBV5-6|TRBJ1-1|NA|NA
CASSLYGANTEAFF
TGTGCCAGCAGCTTGTATGGGGCAAACACTGAAGCTTTCTTT
>16|TRBV4-1|TRBJ1-2|NA|TRBD1
CASSRDRGRLFNGYTF
TGCGCCAGCAGTCGCGACAGGGGGCGGCTTTTTAATGGCTACACCTTC
>13|TRBV5-5|TRBJ2-7|NA|NA
CASSLVSSYEQYF
TGTGCCAGCAGCTTGGTCTCTTCCTACGAGCAGTACTTC
>15|TRBV5-1|TRBJ1-6|NA|NA
CASSFGLRGNSPLHF
TGCGCCAGCAGCTTCGGGCTTAGGGGTAATTCACCCCTCCACTTT
>15|TRBV29-1|TRBJ2-1|NA|TRBD2
CSVDSLAGASNEQFF
TGCAGCGTTGATTCCTTAGCGGGGGCGTCCAATGAGCAGTTCTTC
>15|TRBV7-6|TRBJ2-2|NA|TRBD1
CASSLAQGATGELFF
TGTGCCAGCAGCTTAGCGCAGGGGGCCACCGGGGAGCTGTTTTTT
>13|TRBV7-2|TRBJ1-5|NA|TRBD1
CASSFTGDQPQHF
TGTGCCAGCAGCTTCACAGGGGATCAGCCCCAGCATTTT
>13|TRBV9|TRBJ2-7|NA|TRBD2
CASSSGGEYEQYF
TGTGCCAGCAGCTCCGGGGGGGAATACGAGCAGTACTTC
>16|TRBV3-1/TRBV3-2|TRBJ2-3|once|TRBD2
CASSQERGAITDTQYF
TGTGCCAGCAGCCAAGAGCGGGGGGCGATCACAGATACGCAGTATTTT
>16|TRBV28|TRBJ1-1|NA|NA
CASSFGGLDLNTEAFF
TGTGCCAGCAGTTTTGGAGGGTTGGATCTTAACACTGAAGCTTTCTTT
>17|TRBV7-2|TRBJ2-1|NA|TRBD2
CASSRIPLAGGPQEQFF
TGTGCCAGCAGCCGGATACCTTTAGCGGGAGGGCCGCAGGAGCAGTTCTTC
>14|TRBV6-5|TRBJ1-1|once|NA
CASSSVHMNTEAFF
TGTGCCAGCAGTTCTGTCCACATGAACACTGAAGCTTTCTTT
>14|TRBV4-1|TRBJ2-3|NA|NA
CASSQVGGTDTQYF
TGCGCCAGCAGCCAAGTGGGCGGCACAGATACGCAGTATTTT
>17|TRBV28|TRBJ1-6|once|NA
CASSLIGQGPYNSPLHF
TGTGCCAGCAGTTTAATCGGGCAGGGCCCCTATAATTCACCCCTCCACTTT
>14|TRBV10-1|TRBJ2-2|NA|NA
CASRTASNTGELFF
TGCGCCAGCAGAACAGCTTCGAACACCGGGGAGCTGTTTTTT
>14|TRBV7-2|TRBJ2-7|NA|NA
CASSLDERSYEQYF
TGTGCCAGCAGCTTAGATGAGAGGAGCTACGAGCAGTACTTC
>14|TRBV3-1/TRBV3-2|TRBJ1-4|NA|NA
CASSQRGGNEKLFF
TGTGCCAGCAGCCAAAGGGGGGGTAATGAAAAACTGTTTTTT
>17|TRBV27|TRBJ2-3|once|TRBD2
CASSLEPAGRHTDTQYF
TGTGCCAGCAGTCTCGAGCCAGCGGGGAGGCACACAGATACGCAGTATTTT
>15|TRBV6-5|TRBJ2-3|NA|TRBD1
CASTKQGLAFDTQYF
TGTGCCAGCACCAAACAGGGGCTAGCTTTTGATACGCAGTATTTT
>16|TRBV19|TRBJ2-6|NA|NA
CASSITGFAGANVLTF
TGTGCCAGTAGTATCACAGGGTTTGCTGGGGCCAACGTCCTGACTTTC
>14|TRBV4-3|TRBJ1-1|NA|NA
CASSGTTGRTEAFF
TGCGCCAGCAGCGGTACCACAGGGCGTACTGAAGCTTTCTTT